Given below is one TCR beta chain in context. Its antigen is unidentified. The PCR contained 60 Vbeta and 13 Jbeta primers. TCRdb's copy holds only in-frame clones and misses some; the assay was immunoSEQ multiplex PCR. The table lists about 90,000 clones, roughly 80% of them singletons, with around 3% in the top ten. Trimming left V 0 bases short and J 3 bases short, with 11 bases between. Germline values: CDR1 SEHNR, CDR2 FQNEAQ (reference sequence). The CDR3 extends over 16 amino acids. This entry belongs to a study of cytomegalovirus exposure and HLA in healthy donors. Findings and caveats of the study: One cluster of highly shared sequence variants probably arose as a sequencing artifact.

V and J are TRBV7-9 and TRBJ2-2; possible D gene TRBD1, 7 bases. The specimen was PBMCs. The source is a man aged 25-40 years in good health and CMV-seronegative. CDR3 DNA: TGTGCCAGCAGCTTAGCGGTCAGGGGGGACACCGGGGAGCTGTTTTTT. Its protein is CASSLAVRGDTGELFF.